The rows below give T cell receptor beta chains drawn from one sample of a study of cytomegalovirus exposure and HLA in healthy donors. TCRdb's copy holds only in-frame clones and misses some; the assay was immunoSEQ multiplex PCR. The sample lists roughly 82,000 clones, 74% occurring once. The specimen was PBMCs. The receptors originated from a woman between 45 and 60 years old in good health and CMV-seropositive. Both conserved end residues are part of each CDR3. A D gene is named only where the DNA matches it firmly. Size tells how often a clone was seen (once, few, many) or the class of an expanded clone, and some rows leave it out.

v_call: TRBV28; d_call: NA; clone_size: NA; j_call: TRBJ1-1; cdr3_length: 12; cdr3_nt: TGTGCCAGCAGCCAGGGGATCTCTGAAGCTTTCTTT; cdr3_aa: CASSQGISEAFF
v_call: TRBV11-1; d_call: TRBD2; clone_size: NA; j_call: TRBJ2-2; cdr3_length: 16; cdr3_nt: TGTGCCAGCAGTCTACTAGCGGGAGTACGCACCGGGGAGCTGTTTTTT; cdr3_aa: CASSLLAGVRTGELFF
v_call: TRBV5-1; d_call: NA; clone_size: NA; j_call: TRBJ1-4; cdr3_length: 15; cdr3_nt: TGCGCCAGCAGCTTGTCCAGGGAGGGTTCAAAAAAACTGTTTTTT; cdr3_aa: CASSLSREGSKKLFF
v_call: TRBV6-5; d_call: TRBD1; clone_size: NA; j_call: TRBJ1-3; cdr3_length: 15; cdr3_nt: TGTGCCGGCAGATTGACAGGGGGCATTGGAAACACCATATATTTT; cdr3_aa: CAGRLTGGIGNTIYF
v_call: TRBV25-1; d_call: NA; clone_size: NA; j_call: TRBJ2-1; cdr3_length: 14; cdr3_nt: TGTGCCAGCAGTAGCGGTTTTGGCGGGAATGAGCAGTTCTTC; cdr3_aa: CASSSGFGGNEQFF
v_call: TRBV4-2; d_call: NA; clone_size: NA; j_call: TRBJ1-3; cdr3_length: 16; cdr3_nt: TGTGCCAGCAGCCAAGATTCGGTCGACTCTGGAAACACCATATATTTT; cdr3_aa: CASSQDSVDSGNTIYF
v_call: TRBV10-3; d_call: TRBD1; clone_size: NA; j_call: TRBJ1-2; cdr3_length: 15; cdr3_nt: TGTGCCATCACCTCCACTGACAGGGGGATCTATGGCTACACCTTC; cdr3_aa: CAITSTDRGIYGYTF
v_call: TRBV2; d_call: NA; clone_size: NA; j_call: TRBJ1-2; cdr3_length: 14; cdr3_nt: TGTGCCAGCAGTGATATTCATCCGGTCCATGGCTACACCTTC; cdr3_aa: CASSDIHPVHGYTF
v_call: TRBV27; d_call: TRBD1; clone_size: NA; j_call: TRBJ1-1; cdr3_length: 15; cdr3_nt: TGTGCCAGCAGTTTATCCTCCCGGCAGGGGGCTGAAGCTTTCTTT; cdr3_aa: CASSLSSRQGAEAFF
v_call: TRBV7-2; d_call: TRBD2; clone_size: NA; j_call: TRBJ2-1; cdr3_length: 17; cdr3_nt: TGTGCCAGCAGCTCCCGGACTAGCGGGAGTTCCTACAATGAGCAGTTCTTC; cdr3_aa: CASSSRTSGSSYNEQFF
v_call: TRBV28; d_call: NA; clone_size: NA; j_call: TRBJ1-5; cdr3_length: 14; cdr3_nt: TGTGCCAGCAGTTTCCGGGGTAGGGATCAGCCCCAGCATTTT; cdr3_aa: CASSFRGRDQPQHF
v_call: TRBV5-6; d_call: NA; clone_size: NA; j_call: TRBJ1-5; cdr3_length: 14; cdr3_nt: TGTGCCAGCAGCTCTCAGGGGAACAATCAGCCCCAGCATTTT; cdr3_aa: CASSSQGNNQPQHF
v_call: TRBV27; d_call: NA; clone_size: NA; j_call: TRBJ2-2; cdr3_length: 17; cdr3_nt: TGTGCCAGCAGTTTATCAGTCCGGGGGATCGACACCGGGGAGCTGTTTTTT; cdr3_aa: CASSLSVRGIDTGELFF
v_call: TRBV19; d_call: TRBD1; clone_size: once; j_call: TRBJ1-2; cdr3_length: 14; cdr3_nt: TGTGCCAGTAGTCCTCGGACAGGGGAGTATGGCTACACCTTC; cdr3_aa: CASSPRTGEYGYTF
v_call: TRBV4-2; d_call: NA; clone_size: NA; j_call: TRBJ2-7; cdr3_length: 15; cdr3_nt: TGTGCCAGCAGGCCCGGGGGGCAGGGGGCCCACGAGCAGTACTTC; cdr3_aa: CASRPGGQGAHEQYF
v_call: TRBV4-1; d_call: TRBD1; clone_size: NA; j_call: TRBJ2-5; cdr3_length: 17; cdr3_nt: TGCGCCAGCAGCCAAGACCGGGACAGGGCGAGTTTGGAGACCCAGTACTTC; cdr3_aa: CASSQDRDRASLETQYF
v_call: TRBV11-2; d_call: TRBD2; clone_size: NA; j_call: TRBJ2-1; cdr3_length: 15; cdr3_nt: TGTGCCAGCAGCTTAGTGGGGACTAGTCGTGATGAGCAGTTCTTC; cdr3_aa: CASSLVGTSRDEQFF
v_call: TRBV7-2; d_call: NA; clone_size: NA; j_call: TRBJ2-7; cdr3_length: 16; cdr3_nt: TGTGCCAGCAGCGGATCACAAGTGGGCTTATACTACGAGCAGTACTTC; cdr3_aa: CASSGSQVGLYYEQYF
v_call: TRBV6-1; d_call: NA; clone_size: once; j_call: TRBJ2-5; cdr3_length: 15; cdr3_nt: TGTGCCAGCAGCAAAGGGATTGCAGGAGGAGAGACCCAGTACTTC; cdr3_aa: CASSKGIAGGETQYF
v_call: TRBV6-5; d_call: NA; clone_size: NA; j_call: TRBJ2-1; cdr3_length: 12; cdr3_nt: TGTGCCAGCAGTTACCGGGGTGATGAGCAGTTCTTC; cdr3_aa: CASSYRGDEQFF
v_call: TRBV27; d_call: TRBD1; clone_size: once; j_call: TRBJ2-7; cdr3_length: 13; cdr3_nt: TGTGCCAGCAGGTACAACAGGGGCTACGAGCAGTACTTC; cdr3_aa: CASRYNRGYEQYF